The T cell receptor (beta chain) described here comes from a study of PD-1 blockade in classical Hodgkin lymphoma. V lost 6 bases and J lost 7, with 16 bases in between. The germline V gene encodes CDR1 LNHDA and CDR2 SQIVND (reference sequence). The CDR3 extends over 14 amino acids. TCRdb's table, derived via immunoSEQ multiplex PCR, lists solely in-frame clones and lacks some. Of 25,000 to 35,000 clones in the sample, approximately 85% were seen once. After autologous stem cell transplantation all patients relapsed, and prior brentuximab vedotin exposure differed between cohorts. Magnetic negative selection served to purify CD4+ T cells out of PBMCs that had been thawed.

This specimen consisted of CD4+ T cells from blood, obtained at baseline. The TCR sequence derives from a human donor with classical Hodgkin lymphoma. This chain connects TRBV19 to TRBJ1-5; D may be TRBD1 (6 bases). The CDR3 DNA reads TGTGCCAGTAGATCTACAGGGAGGGGACAGCCCCAGCATTTT. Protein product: CASRSTGRGQPQHF.